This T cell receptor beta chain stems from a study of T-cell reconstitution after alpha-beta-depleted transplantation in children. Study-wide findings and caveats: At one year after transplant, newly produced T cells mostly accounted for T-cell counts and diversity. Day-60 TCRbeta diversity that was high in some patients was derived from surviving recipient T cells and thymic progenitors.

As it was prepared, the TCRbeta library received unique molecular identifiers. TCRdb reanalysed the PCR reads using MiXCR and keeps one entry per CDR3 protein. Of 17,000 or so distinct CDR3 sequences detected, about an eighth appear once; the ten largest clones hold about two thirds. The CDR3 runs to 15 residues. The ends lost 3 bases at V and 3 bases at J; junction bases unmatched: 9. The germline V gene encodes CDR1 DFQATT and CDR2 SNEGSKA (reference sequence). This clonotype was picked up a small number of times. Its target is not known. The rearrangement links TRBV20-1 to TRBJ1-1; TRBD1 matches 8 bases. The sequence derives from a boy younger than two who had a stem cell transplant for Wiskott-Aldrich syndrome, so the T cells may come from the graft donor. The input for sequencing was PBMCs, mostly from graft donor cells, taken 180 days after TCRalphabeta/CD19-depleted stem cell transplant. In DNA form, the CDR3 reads TGCAGTGCTAGGTTCCTGACAGGGGAGGACACTGAAGCTTTCTTT. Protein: CSARFLTGEDTEAFF.